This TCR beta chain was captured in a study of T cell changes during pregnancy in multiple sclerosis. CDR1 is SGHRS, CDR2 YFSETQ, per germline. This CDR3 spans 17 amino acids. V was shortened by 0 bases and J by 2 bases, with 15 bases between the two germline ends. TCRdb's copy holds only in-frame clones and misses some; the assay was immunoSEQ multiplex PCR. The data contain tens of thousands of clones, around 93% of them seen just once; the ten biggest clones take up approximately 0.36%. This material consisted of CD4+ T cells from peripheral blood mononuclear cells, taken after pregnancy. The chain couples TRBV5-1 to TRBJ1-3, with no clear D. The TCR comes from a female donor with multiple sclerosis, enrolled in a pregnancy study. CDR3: CASSLGAGSGPGNTIYF. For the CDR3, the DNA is TGCGCCAGCAGCTTGGGGGCAGGTAGTGGTCCTGGAAACACCATATATTTT.